These T cell receptor beta chains were read from a single sample in a study of Graves' ophthalmopathy and Graves' hyperthyroidism. A single record per CDR3 protein comes from TCRdb applying MiXCR to the multiplex PCR reads. The repertoire holds some 240,000 distinct CDR3 sequences, around 42% seen once, with more than 45% in the top ten. Sequencing used peripheral blood. Receptors were obtained from an adult man with Graves' ophthalmopathy. Each CDR3 is given with its conserved first and last residue. Fields, in order: J gene, D gene, V gene, CDR3 protein. The D gene is left open where the match is weak.

J: TRBJ1-5
D: -
V: TRBV12-3/TRBV12-4
CDR3: CASSELGGGETQHF

J: TRBJ1-1
D: -
V: TRBV6-5
CDR3: CASSRQGQVTEAFF

J: TRBJ1-5
D: TRBD1
V: TRBV6-4
CDR3: CASRGGQVQPQHF

J: TRBJ2-5
D: TRBD1
V: TRBV29-1
CDR3: CSVDSPGTQGQETQYF

J: TRBJ1-3
D: -
V: TRBV25-1
CDR3: CASSDYKGGSGNTIYF

J: TRBJ1-5
D: -
V: TRBV24-1
CDR3: CATSDPSLSNQPQHF

J: TRBJ1-1
D: -
V: TRBV12-3/TRBV12-4
CDR3: CASSEPDTEAFF

J: TRBJ1-2
D: TRBD1
V: TRBV20-1
CDR3: CSARGRSRTGDFYGYTF

J: TRBJ1-2
D: -
V: TRBV7-8
CDR3: CASGMDGSYGYTF

J: TRBJ1-6
D: -
V: TRBV28
CDR3: CASRSFPSPLHF

J: TRBJ2-6
D: TRBD1
V: TRBV7-9
CDR3: CASSFGTGGAGANVLTF

J: TRBJ2-2
D: TRBD1
V: TRBV7-9
CDR3: CASSLPGQTNTGELFF

J: TRBJ2-2
D: -
V: TRBV2
CDR3: CASRTGGNTGELFF

J: TRBJ2-5
D: TRBD1
V: TRBV12-3/TRBV12-4
CDR3: CASSVQGAGPRETQYF

J: TRBJ2-7
D: TRBD1
V: TRBV7-9
CDR3: CARGTGQVRTYEQYF

J: TRBJ1-4
D: TRBD1
V: TRBV5-1
CDR3: CASSGRDRGETNEKLFF

J: TRBJ1-2
D: -
V: TRBV20-1
CDR3: CSAARGRGSNYGYTF

J: TRBJ1-1
D: -
V: TRBV12-3/TRBV12-4
CDR3: CASSLYTGANTEAFF

J: TRBJ2-5
D: -
V: TRBV29-1
CDR3: CSVEAVLQETQYF

J: TRBJ1-2
D: -
V: TRBV2
CDR3: CASRRGGRGYTF

J: TRBJ2-7
D: TRBD2
V: TRBV7-9
CDR3: CASSPRTSGSYEQYF

J: TRBJ2-6
D: -
V: TRBV7-9
CDR3: CASSPPNSGANVLTF

J: TRBJ1-2
D: -
V: TRBV14
CDR3: CASSQAGYGYTF

J: TRBJ2-7
D: TRBD1
V: TRBV7-8
CDR3: CASSFVTGGDEQYF

J: TRBJ1-2
D: -
V: TRBV5-6
CDR3: CASSLTSSYGYTF

J: TRBJ2-7
D: TRBD2
V: TRBV7-6
CDR3: CASSLTPTGGGGMDEQYF

J: TRBJ1-2
D: -
V: TRBV7-3
CDR3: CASSLDSLYGYTF

J: -
D: -
V: TRBV10-2
CDR3: CASSEGVMGEQFF

J: TRBJ1-6
D: TRBD1
V: TRBV6-5
CDR3: CASRQGNSPLHF

J: TRBJ2-7
D: TRBD1
V: TRBV7-3
CDR3: CASSLGDRGYTYEQYF

J: TRBJ1-1
D: -
V: TRBV12-3/TRBV12-4
CDR3: CASSPPNASEAFF

J: TRBJ2-7
D: -
V: TRBV19
CDR3: CASSRQIPGRQESYEQYF

J: TRBJ1-2
D: -
V: TRBV5-8
CDR3: CASSLSGRRHF

J: TRBJ1-2
D: -
V: TRBV5-6
CDR3: CASSLVPYGYTF

J: TRBJ1-1
D: -
V: TRBV4-2
CDR3: CASSQGFGSGQANTEAFF

J: TRBJ2-5
D: TRBD2
V: TRBV20-1
CDR3: CSALRTSGAQETQYF

J: TRBJ2-2
D: TRBD2
V: TRBV9
CDR3: CASSSGLAGATGELFF

J: TRBJ1-2
D: -
V: TRBV20-1
CDR3: CSAKRFGATYGYTF

J: TRBJ1-5
D: TRBD1
V: TRBV19
CDR3: CASSLQGANNQPQHF

J: TRBJ2-7
D: -
V: TRBV10-3
CDR3: CAISESLRGTYEQCF

J: TRBJ1-4
D: TRBD1
V: TRBV7-2
CDR3: CASSAQGQSYEKLFF

J: TRBJ1-5
D: TRBD1
V: TRBV29-1
CDR3: CSVRTGEGEPQHF

J: TRBJ2-7
D: TRBD1
V: TRBV15
CDR3: CASSPWTGSHEQYF

J: TRBJ2-5
D: TRBD1
V: TRBV7-2
CDR3: CASSRGTGGETQYF

J: TRBJ2-2
D: -
V: TRBV7-2
CDR3: CASSSVVAATGELFF